This T cell receptor beta chain was observed in a study of T cell responses to AZD1222 COVID-19 vaccine. Study-wide results and limits: Females outnumbered males among donors, who were mostly white British; clonal diversity was possibly underestimated. The study sampled repertoires only after the peak T cell response.

Sequencing was performed with immunoSEQ multiplex PCR; in TCRdb, only in-frame clones are kept and a portion is missing. The repertoire holds over 100,000 clones, with more than 70% as singletons. In regard to this clone: Its antigen is currently unknown.

The germline CDR1 and CDR2 sequences are SNHLY and FYNNEI. The CDR3 spans 11 residues. V lost 9 bases, J lost 0 bases, and 5 bases lay in between. The source material was peripheral blood, sampled 28 days after the second AZD1222 dose. The clonotype originates from an adult who received the AZD1222 COVID-19 vaccine. The genes are TRBV2 and TRBJ1-2; D gene ambiguous. Here the CDR3 DNA reads TGTGCCAGGACTGCTAACTATGGCTACACCTTC. Translating gives CARTANYGYTF.